These T cell receptor beta chains were read from a single sample in a study of control samples from healthy donors and cancer patients. Profiling relied on immunoSEQ multiplex PCR, and the TCRdb table lists in-frame clones only, not all of them. The table has approximately 37,000 clones, 90% to 95% seen once. What was sequenced was blood. The receptors stem from a woman between 45 and 65 years old in good health. Both conserved end residues are part of each CDR3. The D gene is left open where the match is weak.

D gene: .; CDR3 length: 13; V gene: TRBV19; J gene: TRBJ1-1; CDR3 DNA: TGTGCCACCCCCCGTCGGGAGAACACTGAAGCTTTCTTT; CDR3 protein: CATPRRENTEAFF
D gene: TRBD1; CDR3 length: 15; V gene: TRBV19; J gene: TRBJ1-5; CDR3 DNA: TGTGCCAGTACCATCACAGGGGGTAGCAATCAGCCCCAGCATTTT; CDR3 protein: CASTITGGSNQPQHF
D gene: TRBD1; CDR3 length: 14; V gene: TRBV6-2/TRBV6-3; J gene: TRBJ1-1; CDR3 DNA: TGTGCCAGCAGCTTGACAGGGCCGTTACTTGAAGCTTTCTTT; CDR3 protein: CASSLTGPLLEAFF
D gene: .; CDR3 length: 16; V gene: TRBV7-2; J gene: TRBJ2-1; CDR3 DNA: TGTGCCAGCAGCTTAGGAGGCGGGACAACTTACAATGAGCAGTTCTTC; CDR3 protein: CASSLGGGTTYNEQFF
D gene: .; CDR3 length: 16; V gene: TRBV11-2; J gene: TRBJ1-1; CDR3 DNA: TGTGCCAGCAGCCAGCTCAGGCCGGGACGCCCTTGGGGGGCTTTCTTT; CDR3 protein: CASSQLRPGRPWGAFF
D gene: .; CDR3 length: 19; V gene: TRBV11-3; J gene: TRBJ2-1; CDR3 DNA: TGTGCCAGCAGCTCGTCCCGGGACAGGTTAGGGGGGGAGTACAATGAGCAGTTCTTC; CDR3 protein: CASSSSRDRLGGEYNEQFF
D gene: TRBD2; CDR3 length: 16; V gene: TRBV5-1; J gene: TRBJ2-2; CDR3 DNA: TGCGCCAGCAGCAAGACGGGACTAGCGGGGACCGGGGAGCTGTTTTTT; CDR3 protein: CASSKTGLAGTGELFF
D gene: TRBD1; CDR3 length: 14; V gene: TRBV27; J gene: TRBJ1-1; CDR3 DNA: TGTGCCAGCAATGTACAGGGGCCGAACACTGAAGCTTTCTTT; CDR3 protein: CASNVQGPNTEAFF
D gene: .; CDR3 length: 15; V gene: TRBV28; J gene: TRBJ2-7; CDR3 DNA: TGTGCCAGCAGTTCAGCGCAAGGTCTGACCTACGAGCAGTACTTC; CDR3 protein: CASSSAQGLTYEQYF
D gene: .; CDR3 length: 17; V gene: TRBV7-3; J gene: TRBJ2-2; CDR3 DNA: TGTGCCAGCAGCTTGGCGGGGGCCCGTAAGAACACCGGGGAGCTGTTTTTT; CDR3 protein: CASSLAGARKNTGELFF
D gene: .; CDR3 length: 13; V gene: TRBV7-2; J gene: TRBJ2-3; CDR3 DNA: TGTGCCAGCAGCTCCCACCGCACAGATACGCAGTATTTT; CDR3 protein: CASSSHRTDTQYF
D gene: TRBD1; CDR3 length: 16; V gene: TRBV5-1; J gene: TRBJ1-6; CDR3 DNA: TGCGCCAGCAGCTTGGCCCAGACAGGGTCTAATTCACCCCTCCACTTT; CDR3 protein: CASSLAQTGSNSPLHF
D gene: TRBD1; CDR3 length: 15; V gene: TRBV18; J gene: TRBJ2-7; CDR3 DNA: TGTGCCAGCTCACCGAATAACAGACAGGGGGCCGAGCAGTACTTC; CDR3 protein: CASSPNNRQGAEQYF